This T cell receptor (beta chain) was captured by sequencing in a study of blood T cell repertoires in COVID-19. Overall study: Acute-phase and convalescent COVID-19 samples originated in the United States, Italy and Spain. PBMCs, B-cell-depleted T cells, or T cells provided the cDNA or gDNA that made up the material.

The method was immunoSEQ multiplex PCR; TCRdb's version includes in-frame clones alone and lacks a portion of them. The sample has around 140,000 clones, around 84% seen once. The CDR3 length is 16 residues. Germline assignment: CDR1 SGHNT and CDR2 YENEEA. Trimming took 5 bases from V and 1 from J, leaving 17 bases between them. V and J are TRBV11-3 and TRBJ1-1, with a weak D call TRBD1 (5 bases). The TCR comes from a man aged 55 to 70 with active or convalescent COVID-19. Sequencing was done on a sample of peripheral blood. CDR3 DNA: TGTGCCAGCAGCGATCTACTAACAGGAAAGAACACTGAAGCTTTCTTT. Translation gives CASSDLLTGKNTEAFF.